This paragraph covers one TCR beta chain sequence. The record originates from a study of T cell changes during pregnancy in multiple sclerosis. V was pared by 0 bases and J by 10 bases, with 18 bases between. The CDR3 covers 15 residues. CDR1 and CDR2 (germline): SGHDN, FVKESK. Only in-frame clones appear in the TCRdb table, and some are missing; sequencing was by immunoSEQ multiplex PCR. The sample consists of tens of thousands of clones, about 95% of them appearing once. Source: CD8+ T cells from peripheral blood mononuclear cells, taken after pregnancy. The receptor comes from a female donor with multiple sclerosis, enrolled in a pregnancy study. V gene TRBV14 combines with J gene TRBJ1-1, with D unclear. The CDR3 sequence: CASSQDTGRVEGAFF. The CDR3 DNA is TGTGCCAGCAGCCAAGATACCGGGCGGGTCGAAGGAGCTTTCTTT.